The 14 T cell receptor beta chains below all came from one sample that was sequenced in a study of T cell responses to AZD1222 COVID-19 vaccine. Profiled with immunoSEQ multiplex PCR; TCRdb holds only in-frame clones, not every one. The sample holds about 82,000 clones, 85% to 95% seen once. Sequenced material: peripheral blood, taken on day 0 of AZD1222 vaccination. These receptors were obtained from an adult in good health.

This sequence joins TRBV30 and TRBJ2-4; the match to TRBD2 covers 7 bases. Trimming cost V 3 bases and J 3 bases; bases outside gene matches: 5. CDR1 is GTSNPN and CDR2 is SVGIG in the germline V gene (reference sequence). The CDR3 has 14 residues. CDR3 loop: CAWRTREGKNIQYF. DNA of the CDR3: TGTGCCTGGAGAACCAGGGAGGGCAAAAACATTCAGTACTTC.

This chain connects TRBV3-1 (or the pseudogene TRBV3-2) to TRBJ1-1, with TRBD1 as a possible D gene (6 bases). This CDR3 is built from 16 residues. Germline V lookup: CDR1 LGHDT, CDR2 YNNKEL (reference sequence). V dropped 2 bases and J dropped 1 base, with 14 bases sitting between them. The CDR3 is CASSQRAPGQNTEAFF. The CDR3 coding sequence is TGTGCCAGCAGCCAAAGAGCTCCGGGACAGAACACTGAAGCTTTCTTT.

V and J are TRBV5-1 and TRBJ2-7; 8 bases agree with TRBD1. The V gene's germline CDR1 is SGHRS and CDR2 YFSETQ. The V gene end was trimmed by 4 bases and the J gene end by 6 bases; junction bases not matched to a gene: 12. CDR3 size: 15 residues. CDR3 DNA: TGCGCCAGCAGCCAGAGGACAGGGAGCCCAGGCGAGCAGTACTTC. As protein: CASSQRTGSPGEQYF. Full variable domain (remainder filled in from reference TRBV5-1 and TRBJ2-7): KAGVTQTPRYLIKTRGQQVTLSCSPISGHRSVSWYQQTPGQGLQFLFEYFSETQRNKGNFPGRFSGRQFSNSRSEMNVSTLELGDSALYLCASSQRTGSPGEQYFGPGTRLTVT.

The rearrangement uses TRBV5-1 and TRBJ1-1, with unresolved D. In germline, CDR1 is SGHRS, CDR2 YFSETQ. V was clipped by 0 bases and J by 0 bases, with 9 bases between them. The CDR3 length is 15 residues. The CDR3 DNA reads as TGCGCCAGCAGCTTGGCTGGGAGTTTGAACACTGAAGCTTTCTTT. Its protein product is CASSLAGSLNTEAFF. The whole variable domain, filled in from reference TRBV5-1 and TRBJ1-1, reads KAGVTQTPRYLIKTRGQQVTLSCSPISGHRSVSWYQQTPGQGLQFLFEYFSETQRNKGNFPGRFSGRQFSNSRSEMNVSTLELGDSALYLCASSLAGSLNTEAFFGQGTRLTVV.

The chain uses TRBV5-1 and TRBJ1-2, with D possibly TRBD1 on 6 matching bases. The CDR3 sequence is 15 residues long. The ends were cut back, 0 bases at V and 7 bases at J, with 16 bases in the middle. CDR1 is SGHRS, CDR2 YFSETQ, per germline. The CDR3 DNA is TGCGCCAGCAGCTTGGATCGGGCACAGGGTCCTGGCTACACCTTC. The encoded protein is CASSLDRAQGPGYTF. Looking up the rest from reference TRBV5-1 and TRBJ1-2 gives the full variable domain: KAGVTQTPRYLIKTRGQQVTLSCSPISGHRSVSWYQQTPGQGLQFLFEYFSETQRNKGNFPGRFSGRQFSNSRSEMNVSTLELGDSALYLCASSLDRAQGPGYTFGSGTRLTVV.

The genes are TRBV6-5 and TRBJ1-5, with D possibly matching TRBD1 (6 bases). The CDR3 extends over 14 amino acids. The germline gives CDR1 MNHEY, CDR2 SVGAGI. Trimming shortened V by 5 bases and J by 4 bases, and 12 bases separated the two germline ends. CDR3 sequence: CASSPTGKNQPQHF. In DNA form, the CDR3 reads TGTGCCAGCAGTCCGACAGGCAAAAATCAGCCCCAGCATTTT.

The chain joins TRBV15 to TRBJ1-2; D is possibly TRBD1 (5 bases). V lost 8 bases, J lost 3 bases, and 13 bases lay in between. The CDR3 runs 13 residues. Germline CDR1 and CDR2: LNHNV and YYDKDF (reference sequence). The CDR3 sequence: CATSRGRDYGYTF. The CDR3 coding sequence is TGTGCCACCTCTCGTGGCAGGGACTATGGCTACACCTTC. The full variable domain, with the rest looked up from reference TRBV15 and TRBJ1-2, is DAMVIQNPRYQVTQFGKPVTLSCSQTLNHNVMYWYQQKSSQAPKLLFHYYDKDFNNEADTPDNFQSRRPNTSFCFLDIRSPGLGDTAMYLCATSRGRDYGYTFGSGTRLTVV.

The gene calls are TRBV10-3 and TRBJ2-7; D is possibly TRBD1 (6 bases). Germline CDR1 ENHRY, CDR2 SYGVKD. Trimming removed 8 bases from V and 4 bases from J, with 18 bases in between. The CDR3 sequence is 14 residues long. The CDR3: CAIRQGQGRYEQYF. For the CDR3, the DNA is TGTGCCATCCGCCAGGGCCAGGGGAGATACGAGCAGTACTTC.

This chain uses TRBV7-2 with TRBJ2-5; D might be TRBD2 (5 bases). The CDR3 runs to 13 residues. Trimming took off 6 bases at V and 6 bases at J, with 14 bases between the two ends. Germline V gives CDR1 SGHTA, CDR2 FQGNSA. The CDR3 loop reads CASSPGEVKTQYF. DNA of the CDR3: TGTGCCAGCAGTCCCGGGGAAGTAAAGACCCAGTACTTC. The full variable domain, rest sourced from reference TRBV7-2 and TRBJ2-5, is GAGVSQSPSNKVTEKGKDVELRCDPISGHTALYWYRQSLGQGLEFLIYFQGNSAPDKSGLPSDRFSAERTGGSVSTLTIQRTQQEDSAVYLCASSPGEVKTQYFGPGTRLLVL.

This rearrangement joins TRBV7-9 to TRBJ2-2; 9 bases agree with TRBD1. Per germline, CDR1 SEHNR and CDR2 FQNEAQ (reference sequence). With 5 bases clipped from V and 0 bases from J, the junction kept 10 bases outside the gene matches. The length of the CDR3 is 18 residues. The CDR3 loop reads CASSPRTGAAANTGELFF. The DNA of the CDR3 is TGTGCCAGCAGCCCGCGGACAGGGGCCGCAGCGAACACCGGGGAGCTGTTTTTT. The whole variable domain, filled in from reference TRBV7-9 and TRBJ2-2, reads DTGVSQNPRHKITKRGQNVTFRCDPISEHNRLYWYRQTLGQGPEFLTYFQNEAQLEKSRLLSDRFSAERPKGSFSTLEIQRTEQGDSAMYLCASSPRTGAAANTGELFFGEGSRLTVL.

This clone was seen a single time. Here the CDR3 DNA reads TGTGCCAGCAGCTTGGGCGAGGCCCACTATGGCTACACCTTC. Translated: CASSLGEAHYGYTF. This sequence joins TRBV5-6 and TRBJ1-2; D unclear. From germline, CDR1 is SGHDT and CDR2 YYEEEE. The CDR3 sequence is 14 residues long. The V end was cut by 0 bases, the J end by 3 bases, with 9 bases between. Variable domain in full (rest from reference TRBV5-6 and TRBJ1-2): DAGVTQSPTHLIKTRGQQVTLRCSPKSGHDTVSWYQQALGQGPQFIFQYYEEEERQRGNFPDRFSGHQFPNYSSELNVNALLLGDSALYLCASSLGEAHYGYTFGSGTRLTVV.

This chain links TRBV5-1 with TRBJ1-1; D gene unclear. V lost 7 bases and J lost 1, with 11 bases in between. Per germline, CDR1 SGHRS and CDR2 YFSETQ. The CDR3 has 13 residues. The CDR3 DNA follows: TGCGCCAGCGCTAGGACGGAGAACACTGAAGCTTTCTTT. Translated: CASARTENTEAFF.

The chain joins TRBV7-2 to TRBJ2-3; TRBD2 matches 10 bases. Germline V gives CDR1 SGHTA, CDR2 FQGNSA. V trimming: 4 bases; J trimming: 1 base; junction bases outside the gene matches: 2. This CDR3 is built from 15 residues. CDR3 DNA: TGTGCCAGCAGCTCTAGCGGGGGCCGCACAGATACGCAGTATTTT. Translated, it gives CASSSSGGRTDTQYF.

The chain couples TRBV7-6 to TRBJ1-6; 7 nucleotides align to TRBD1. The CDR3 loop spans 15 amino acids. The V and J ends lost 1 base and 6 bases, in that order; junction bases with no gene match: 3. Germline V gene data show CDR1 as SGHVS and CDR2 as FNYEAQ. In DNA, the CDR3 is TGTGCCAGCAGCTTAGGGGGACAGAGTAATTCACCCCTCCACTTT. As protein: CASSLGGQSNSPLHF.